These 8 T cell receptor beta chains originate from one sample sequenced in a study of blood T cell repertoires in COVID-19. The data were produced by immunoSEQ multiplex PCR, yet TCRdb's version contains in-frame clones alone and is incomplete. The sample contains about 260,000 clones, approximately 89% of which appear only once. The sample was peripheral blood. The receptors were gathered from a woman in her 70s with COVID-19, enrolled during active disease.

This clone was seen once. The chain uses TRBV12-3 or TRBV12-4 and TRBJ2-5; TRBD2 matches at 7 bases. The CDR3 length is 13 residues. V lost 7 bases and J lost 2; bases outside the gene matches: 4. CDR3 sequence (DNA): TGTGCCAGCAAGAGGGAGGGACAAGAGACCCAGTACTTC. Protein: CASKREGQETQYF.

Note on this clone: Other DNA sequences from this sample encode an identical CDR3 as well. The chain couples TRBV19 to TRBJ1-1; D possibly corresponds to TRBD1 (6 bases). V shed 5 bases and J shed 2 bases, with 9 bases lying between them. CDR1 is LNHDA, CDR2 SQIVND, per germline (reference sequence). The CDR3 is 13 residues long. CDR3 coding DNA: TGTGCCAGTAGTGGACAGCGTAACACTGAAGCTTTCTTT. Protein: CASSGQRNTEAFF.

CDR3 in amino acids: CASSQLQGSNEQFF. CDR3 nucleotide sequence: TGTGCCAGCTCACAACTACAGGGGAGCAATGAGCAGTTCTTC. The rearrangement links TRBV18 to TRBJ2-1, with TRBD1 matching over 7 bases. Trimming at V came to 4 bases and at J to 6 bases, leaving 6 bases not matched to a gene. CDR1 and CDR2 from the germline V gene are KGHSH and LQKENI. CDR3 size: 14 residues. Filled out from reference TRBV18 and TRBJ2-1, the complete variable domain reads NAGVMQNPRHLVRRRGQEARLRCSPMKGHSHVYWYRQLPEEGLKFMVYLQKENIIDESGMPKERFSAEFPKEGPSILRIQQVVRGDSAAYFCASSQLQGSNEQFFGPGTRLTVL.

Concerning this clone itself: Other nucleotide sequences from this sample produce the same CDR3. The genes are TRBV30 and TRBJ1-6; 8 positions match TRBD1. The germline gives CDR1 GTSNPN, CDR2 SVGIG (reference sequence). The ends lost 3 bases at V and 10 bases at J; junction bases unmatched: 8. CDR3 length: 14 amino acids. CDR3: CAWSEGQGGSPLHF. In nucleotides, the CDR3 is TGTGCCTGGAGCGAAGGACAGGGAGGGTCACCCCTCCACTTT.

CDR3 in DNA: TGTGCCTGGAGTGTGGGGCAGGGTCCTAATTCACCCCTCCACTTT. Its protein product is CAWSVGQGPNSPLHF. The chain combines TRBV30 with TRBJ1-6; TRBD1 is a possible D gene (5 bases). CDR1 is GTSNPN and CDR2 is SVGIG in the germline V gene (reference sequence). Between the trimmed V and J ends, which lost 0 bases and 6 bases, there was a span of 12 bases. This CDR3 contains 15 residues. The full variable domain, with the rest looked up from reference TRBV30 and TRBJ1-6, is SQTIHQWPATLVQPVGSPLSLECTVEGTSNPNLYWYRQAAGRGLQLLFYSVGIGQISSEVPQNLSASRPQDRQFILSSKKLLLSDSGFYLCAWSVGQGPNSPLHFGNGTRLTVT.

This clone has only a few counts. The chain employs TRBV3-1 (or the pseudogene TRBV3-2) and TRBJ1-1, with 9 positions matching TRBD1. The CDR3 is made up of 16 amino acids. Germline V gene sequence: CDR1 LGHDT, CDR2 YNNKEL (reference sequence). Trimming at V came to 6 bases and at J to 5 bases, leaving 13 bases not matched to a gene. The CDR3 loop reads CASSPVGDRVGTEAFF. The DNA of the CDR3 is TGTGCCAGCAGTCCAGTCGGGGACAGGGTTGGAACTGAAGCTTTCTTT.

Notes on this clone: The same CDR3 arises from other DNA sequences in this sample as well. The rearrangement links TRBV19 to TRBJ1-1; possibly TRBD1 for D (5 bases). The V gene's germline CDR1 is LNHDA and CDR2 SQIVND (reference sequence). The CDR3 totals 14 residues. Trimming removed 5 bases from V and 1 base from J, with 11 bases in between. This CDR3 reads CASSRQGQNTEAFF. The CDR3 DNA sequence: TGTGCCAGTAGTCGGCAGGGCCAGAACACTGAAGCTTTCTTT.

This chain joins TRBV29-1 and TRBJ1-1, with a possible D match to TRBD1 (6 bases). Between the trimmed V and J ends, which lost 1 base and 10 bases, there was a span of 16 bases. This CDR3 has 13 amino acids. In germline, CDR1 is SQVTM, CDR2 ANQGSEA. The CDR3 here is CSVEGQDPIGAFF. DNA of the CDR3: TGCAGCGTTGAAGGACAGGACCCGATCGGAGCTTTCTTT.